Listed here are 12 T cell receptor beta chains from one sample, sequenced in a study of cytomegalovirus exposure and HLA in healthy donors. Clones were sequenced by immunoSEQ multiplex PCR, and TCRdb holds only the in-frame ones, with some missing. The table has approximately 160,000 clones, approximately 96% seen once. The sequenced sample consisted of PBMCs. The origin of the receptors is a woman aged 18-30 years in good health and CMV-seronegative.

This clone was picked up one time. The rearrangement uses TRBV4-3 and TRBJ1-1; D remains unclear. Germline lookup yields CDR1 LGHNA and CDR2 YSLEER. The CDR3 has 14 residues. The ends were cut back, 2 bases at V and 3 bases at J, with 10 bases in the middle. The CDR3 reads CASSQKSRYTEAFF. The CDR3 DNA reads TGCGCCAGCAGCCAAAAGTCTCGGTACACTGAAGCTTTCTTT.

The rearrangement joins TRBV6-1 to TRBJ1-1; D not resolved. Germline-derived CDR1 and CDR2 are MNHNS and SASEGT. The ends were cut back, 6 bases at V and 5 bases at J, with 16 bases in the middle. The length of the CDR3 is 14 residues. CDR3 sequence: CASSKGGGRTEAFF. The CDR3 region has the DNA TGTGCCAGCAGCAAGGGTGGAGGAAGAACTGAAGCTTTCTTT.

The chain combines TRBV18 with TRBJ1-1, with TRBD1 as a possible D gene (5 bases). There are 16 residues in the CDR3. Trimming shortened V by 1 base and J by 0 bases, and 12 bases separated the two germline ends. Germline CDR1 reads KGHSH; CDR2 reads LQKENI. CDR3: CASSPRQGYMNTEAFF. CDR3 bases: TGTGCCAGCTCACCACGGCAGGGATACATGAACACTGAAGCTTTCTTT.

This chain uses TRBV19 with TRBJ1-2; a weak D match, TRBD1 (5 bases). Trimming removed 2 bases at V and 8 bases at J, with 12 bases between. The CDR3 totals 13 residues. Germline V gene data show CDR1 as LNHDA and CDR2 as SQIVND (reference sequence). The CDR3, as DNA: TGTGCCAGTAGTATACGGTCAGGGCACGGCTACACCTTC. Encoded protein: CASSIRSGHGYTF.

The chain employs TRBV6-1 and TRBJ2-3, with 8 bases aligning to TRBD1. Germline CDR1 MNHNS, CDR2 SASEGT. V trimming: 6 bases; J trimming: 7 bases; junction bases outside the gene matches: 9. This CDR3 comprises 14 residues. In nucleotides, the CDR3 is TGTGCCAGCAGCACGGACAGGGCTTCGAATACGCAGTATTTT. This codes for CASSTDRASNTQYF.

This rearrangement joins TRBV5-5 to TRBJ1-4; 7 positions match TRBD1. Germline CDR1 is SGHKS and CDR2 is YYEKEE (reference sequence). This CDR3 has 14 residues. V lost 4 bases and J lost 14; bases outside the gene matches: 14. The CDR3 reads CASSPDRITEGLFF. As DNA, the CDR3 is TGTGCCAGCAGCCCGGACAGGATTACCGAGGGGCTGTTTTTT.

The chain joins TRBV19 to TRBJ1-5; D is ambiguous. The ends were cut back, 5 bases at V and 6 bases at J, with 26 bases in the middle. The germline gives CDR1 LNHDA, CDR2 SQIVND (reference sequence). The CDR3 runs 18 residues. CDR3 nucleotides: TGTGCCAGTAGTTTCCCCCCCGGGCCCTCCCCGGGAGGTCAGCCCCAGCATTTT. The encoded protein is CASSFPPGPSPGGQPQHF.

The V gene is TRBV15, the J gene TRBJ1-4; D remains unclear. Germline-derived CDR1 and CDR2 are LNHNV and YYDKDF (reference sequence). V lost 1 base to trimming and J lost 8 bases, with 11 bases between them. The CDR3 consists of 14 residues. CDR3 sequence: CATSRGNGREKLFF. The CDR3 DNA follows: TGTGCCACCAGCAGAGGGAACGGCAGGGAAAAACTGTTTTTT. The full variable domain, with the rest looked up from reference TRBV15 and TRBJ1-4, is DAMVIQNPRYQVTQFGKPVTLSCSQTLNHNVMYWYQQKSSQAPKLLFHYYDKDFNNEADTPDNFQSRRPNTSFCFLDIRSPGLGDTAMYLCATSRGNGREKLFFGSGTQLSVL.

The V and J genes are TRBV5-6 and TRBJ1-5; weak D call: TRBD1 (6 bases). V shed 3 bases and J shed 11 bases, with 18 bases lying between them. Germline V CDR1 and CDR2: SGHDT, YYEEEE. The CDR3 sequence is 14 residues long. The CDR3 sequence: CASSSGTAGVTQHF. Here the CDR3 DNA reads TGTGCCAGCAGCTCCGGGACGGCAGGGGTGACCCAGCATTTT.

This chain's CDR3 is CASSWSRVELYEQYF. CDR3 in DNA: TGTGCCAGCAGCTGGAGCCGGGTCGAATTATACGAGCAGTACTTC. The gene calls are TRBV7-2 and TRBJ2-7; D uncertain. The germline gives CDR1 SGHTA, CDR2 FQGNSA. The CDR3 is made up of 15 amino acids. V shed 4 bases and J shed 4 bases, with 17 bases lying between them.

CDR3 protein: CASSLVASGGETGELFF. As DNA, the CDR3 is TGTGCCAGCAGCTTAGTGGCTAGCGGGGGAGAAACCGGGGAGCTGTTTTTT. J is TRBJ2-2 and V is TRBV7-2, with 10 bases identical to TRBD2. J gave up 5 bases and V 1 base, and 7 bases lay outside the gene matches. The CDR3 spans 17 residues. The germline V gene encodes CDR1 SGHTA and CDR2 FQGNSA. Looking up the rest from reference TRBV7-2 and TRBJ2-2 gives the full variable domain: GAGVSQSPSNKVTEKGKDVELRCDPISGHTALYWYRQSLGQGLEFLIYFQGNSAPDKSGLPSDRFSAERTGGSVSTLTIQRTQQEDSAVYLCASSLVASGGETGELFFGEGSRLTVL.

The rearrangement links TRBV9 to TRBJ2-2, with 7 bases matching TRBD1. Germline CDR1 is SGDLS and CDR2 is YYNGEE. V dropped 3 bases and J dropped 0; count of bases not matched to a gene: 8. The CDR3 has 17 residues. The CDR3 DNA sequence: TGTGCCAGCAGCGGAGGGTCGGGGACAGCGAACACCGGGGAGCTGTTTTTT. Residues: CASSGGSGTANTGELFF.